This T cell receptor beta chain was identified during a study of blood T cell repertoires in COVID-19. Study-wide background: T cells, B-cell-depleted T cells, or PBMCs supplied cDNA or gDNA.

This CDR3 contains 12 residues. From germline, CDR1 is MNHNY and CDR2 SVGAGI (reference sequence). J was trimmed by 12 bases and V by 4 bases; bases with no gene match: 6. Some clones are missing from TCRdb's copy, which holds only in-frame ones; the method was immunoSEQ multiplex PCR. Found here are 50,000 to 65,000 clones, approximately 80% of them singletons; the top ten hold approximately 5%. This chain connects TRBV6-6 to TRBJ1-1, with TRBD1 matching over 9 bases. The sequence was collected from a man between 70 and 80 years old with acute or convalescent COVID-19. Sequencing was performed on peripheral blood. The CDR3 coding sequence is TGTGCCAGCAGTTCCCCGGGACAGGGAACTTTCTTT. It encodes CASSSPGQGTFF.